The 18 T cell receptor beta chains listed next were all sequenced from one sample in a study of neurological immune-mediated disorders. TCRdb reprocessed the 5' RACE reads with MiXCR, giving one entry per CDR3 protein. The table includes roughly 52,000 distinct CDR3 sequences, over 3.5% detected once. The sequenced sample consisted of CD4+ T cells from blood. The source of these receptors is a woman aged 40 to 50 with multiple sclerosis.

This clonotype appeared many times. The V gene is TRBV7-6, the J gene TRBJ2-5; D not certain. Germline CDR1 is SGHVS and CDR2 is FNYEAQ. CDR3 length equals 13 residues. V was clipped by 1 base and J by 5 bases, with 8 bases between them. CDR3 DNA: TGTGCCAGCAGCTTAGTATTGGGGGAGACCCAGTACTTC. Its translation: CASSLVLGETQYF.

In this sample, this clonotype turned up many times. This chain connects TRBV11-2 to TRBJ2-3; a weak D match, TRBD2 (6 bases). Germline V gene sequence: CDR1 SGHAT, CDR2 FQNNGV. V lost 4 bases, J lost 6 bases, and 29 bases lay in between. This CDR3 contains 19 residues. The CDR3 region has the DNA TGTGCCAGCAGCTCTATGGGGGGATGGGCCTCTTATGGTAGGGATACGCAGTATTTT. As protein: CASSSMGGWASYGRDTQYF.

This clonotype was counted many times. CDR3: CATGALDSPTYGYTF. The CDR3 region has the DNA TGTGCCACCGGGGCCCTCGACAGTCCCACCTATGGCTACACCTTC. The V and J genes are TRBV15 and TRBJ1-2, with TRBD1 as a possible D gene (5 bases). Germline CDR1 and CDR2: LNHNV and YYDKDF (reference sequence). There are 15 residues in the CDR3. The V end was cut by 8 bases, the J end by 4 bases, with 20 bases between.

This clonotype was picked up many times. The chain employs TRBV2 and TRBJ2-1; D perhaps matches TRBD1 (6 bases). V dropped 6 bases and J dropped 6 bases, with 18 bases sitting between them. Germline assignment: CDR1 SNHLY and CDR2 FYNNEI. The CDR3 has 15 amino acids. The CDR3 region has the DNA TGTGCCAGCAGGGAGCGGTCAGGGGAAAGCAATGAGCAGTTCTTC. Its translation: CASRERSGESNEQFF.

This clonotype was observed at least ten times. This chain connects TRBV6-2 or TRBV6-3 to TRBJ1-2; D unclear. CDR3 length: 15 residues. Trimming pared 6 bases from V and 1 base from J, leaving 15 bases between. The V gene's germline CDR1 is MNHEY and CDR2 SVGEGT. CDR3 loop: CASSSPGRVNYGYTF. The CDR3 nucleotides are TGTGCCAGCAGCTCCCCCGGAAGGGTTAACTATGGCTACACCTTC.

The sample holds many counts of this clonotype. This chain connects TRBV5-1 to TRBJ1-2; weak D call: TRBD1 (6 bases). The CDR3 totals 14 residues. Germline-derived CDR1 and CDR2 are SGHRS and YFSETQ. V was pared by 1 base and J by 1 base, with 8 bases between. CDR3 bases: TGCGCCAGCAGCTTGAGGGGGGATAACTATGGCTACACCTTC. This codes for CASSLRGDNYGYTF.

This clonotype was recorded many times. The rearrangement links TRBV10-3 to TRBJ1-6, with D perhaps TRBD1 (5 bases). The CDR3 covers 13 residues. Germline V lookup: CDR1 ENHRY, CDR2 SYGVKD. With 8 bases removed from V and 6 bases from J, the gap between germline ends came to 11 bases. The CDR3: CAIGQGGNSPLHF. CDR3 nucleotide sequence: TGTGCCATCGGGCAGGGAGGTAATTCACCCCTCCACTTT.

This clonotype was detected ten times or more. The CDR3 protein is CASSLFRGGRGETQYF. DNA for the CDR3: TGTGCCAGCAGCTTGTTCCGGGGGGGCCGGGGAGAGACCCAGTACTTC. The chain employs TRBV7-9 and TRBJ2-5; 8 bases agree with TRBD2. From germline, CDR1 is SEHNR and CDR2 FQNEAQ (reference sequence). V shed 3 bases, J shed 4 bases, and the junction held 10 bases outside the gene matches. This CDR3 is built from 16 residues.

In this sample, this clonotype turned up many times. The chain has TRBV5-1 and TRBJ1-1, with TRBD1 identical over 11 bases. Germline loops: CDR1 SGHRS, CDR2 YFSETQ. Trimming at V came to 0 bases and at J to 5 bases, leaving 3 bases not matched to a gene. CDR3 length: 15 amino acids. CDR3 DNA: TGCGCCAGCAGCTTGGAGGGGACAGGGGGTACTGAAGCTTTCTTT. Protein product: CASSLEGTGGTEAFF.

In this sample, this clonotype turned up many times. This sequence joins TRBV29-1 and TRBJ2-7; D gene ambiguous. The CDR3 is made up of 12 amino acids. Germline V gives CDR1 SQVTM, CDR2 ANQGSEA. Trimming pared 5 bases from V and 5 bases from J, leaving 13 bases between. This CDR3 is CSVQPGIHEQYF. The CDR3 bases are TGCAGCGTTCAGCCGGGTATCCACGAGCAGTACTTC.

There are many counts of this clonotype. The chain recombines TRBV7-9 with TRBJ2-1, with TRBD1 matching over 7 bases. V trimming: 8 bases; J trimming: 4 bases; junction bases outside the gene matches: 8. Germline V gene sequence: CDR1 SEHNR, CDR2 FQNEAQ (reference sequence). The CDR3 sequence is 14 residues long. CDR3 DNA sequence: TGTGCCAGCTTGGCTAGGGGGCTGTACAATGAGCAGTTCTTC. Its protein is CASLARGLYNEQFF.

This clonotype has a count of ten or more. The chain carries TRBV20-1 and TRBJ2-3, with TRBD2 identical over 13 bases. V was pared by 5 bases and J by 8 bases, with 13 bases of the junction left unmatched. CDR3 length: 16 amino acids. Germline V gene lookup returns CDR1 DFQATT and CDR2 SNEGSKA (reference sequence). CDR3 region: CSAPGRLAGGPGTQYF. The DNA of the CDR3 is TGCAGTGCTCCGGGTAGACTAGCGGGGGGCCCCGGTACGCAGTATTTT.

By frequency in the sample, this clonotype is medium-sized. The chain joins TRBV20-1 to TRBJ1-1; D not resolved. The CDR3 runs to 12 residues. The V end was cut by 3 bases, the J end by 1 base, with 6 bases between. Germline CDR1 and CDR2: DFQATT and SNEGSKA (reference sequence). The CDR3 DNA follows: TGCAGTGCTAGCCCAGCGAACACTGAAGCTTTCTTT. It specifies CSASPANTEAFF.

This clonotype was recorded many times. V gene TRBV4-2 combines with J gene TRBJ1-5; TRBD1 is a possible D gene (5 bases). Germline assignment: CDR1 LGHNA and CDR2 YNFKEQ. CDR3 length: 15 residues. Trimming took 4 bases from V and 1 from J, leaving 11 bases between them. CDR3 in DNA: TGTGCCAGCAGCCGAGACTGGGACAGCAATCAGCCCCAGCATTTT. It encodes CASSRDWDSNQPQHF.

This clonotype was detected ten times or more. The chain has TRBV4-1 and TRBJ1-2; TRBD1 is a possible D gene (6 bases). CDR1 is MGHRA, CDR2 YSYEKL, per germline. Trimming cost V 3 bases and J 6 bases, with 11 bases left between them. This CDR3 has 13 amino acids. The CDR3 DNA follows: TGCGCCAGCAGCCAGCAGGGGAGGGATGGCTACACCTTC. Its protein product is CASSQQGRDGYTF.

This clonotype occurred many times. The rearrangement links TRBV7-9 to TRBJ1-6; D remains unclear. Deletions cut 1 base from V and 10 bases from J, with 5 bases between. Germline-derived CDR1 and CDR2 are SEHNR and FQNEAQ (reference sequence). The CDR3 spans 12 residues. CDR3 bases: TGTGCCAGCAGCTTAGAGGGCTCACCCCTCCACTTT. It yields the protein CASSLEGSPLHF.

This clonotype occurred many times. V is TRBV20-1 and J is TRBJ1-3, with TRBD1 identical over 7 bases. The CDR3 has 13 residues. Germline loops: CDR1 DFQATT, CDR2 SNEGSKA (reference sequence). V shed 6 bases and J 0 bases; nucleotides not matched to a gene: 2. The CDR3 DNA is TGCAGTGCCCGGACAGGCTCTGGAAACACCATATATTTT. It encodes CSARTGSGNTIYF.

This clonotype occurred many times. The chain links TRBV5-5 to TRBJ1-2; no clear D. This CDR3 region has 14 residues. CDR1 SGHKS and CDR2 YYEKEE come from the germline V gene (reference sequence). V was shortened by 0 bases and J by 4 bases, with 10 bases between the two germline ends. CDR3 sequence reads: CASSLAAGSYGYTF. Written as DNA, the CDR3 is TGTGCCAGCAGCTTGGCCGCAGGCAGCTATGGCTACACCTTC.